The 20 T cell receptor beta chains below were found in one sample sequenced in a study of identifying expanded T cells in peripheral blood. Produced via immunoSEQ multiplex PCR; TCRdb's table is partial and in-frame only. The sample holds about 81,000 clones, about four fifths seen once. Sequencing used blood. These receptors came from a person between 18 and 69 years old in good health.

The genes are TRBV9 and TRBJ2-7; 10 positions match TRBD2. V trimming: 3 bases; J trimming: 2 bases; junction bases outside the gene matches: 2. The length of the CDR3 is 14 residues. CDR1 and CDR2 (germline): SGDLS, YYNGEE. The CDR3 loop reads CASSGGLAAYEQYF. DNA of the CDR3: TGTGCCAGCAGCGGCGGACTAGCGGCCTACGAGCAGTACTTC.

This chain links TRBV13 with TRBJ1-3, with no clear D. CDR1 and CDR2 (germline): PRHDT, FYEKMQ (reference sequence). This CDR3 has 15 residues. Trimming cost V 0 bases and J 1 base, with 7 bases left between them. The CDR3 sequence is CASSLGWISGNTIYF. The CDR3, as DNA: TGTGCCAGCAGCTTAGGATGGATTTCTGGAAACACCATATATTTT.

The chain combines TRBV28 with TRBJ1-2, with TRBD1 matching 7 bases. V was clipped by 6 bases and J by 0 bases; unmatched bases: 7. CDR3 length equals 15 residues. Germline V gives CDR1 MDHEN, CDR2 SYDVKM. CDR3 nucleotide sequence: TGTGCCAGCAGCCTGGGGACAGTATCTAACTATGGCTACACCTTC. It yields the protein CASSLGTVSNYGYTF.

As concerns this clone: At one boundary the junction diverges from the germline segment, which might be a read error. The chain employs TRBV7-3 and TRBJ1-1; tentative D call: TRBD1 (5 bases). CDR3 length equals 13 residues. The germline CDR1 and CDR2 sequences are SGHTA and FQGTGA. The chain's CDR3 is CASSLTLQGEAFF. The CDR3 region has the DNA TGTGCCAGCAGCCTAACACTCCAGGGTGAAGCTTTCTTT.

This clone was seen a single time. Other DNA sequences in this sample translate to the same CDR3. This rearrangement joins TRBV18 to TRBJ2-3; D is unresolved. This CDR3 is built from 14 residues. Per the germline V gene, CDR1 is KGHSH and CDR2 is LQKENI. Deletions cut 3 bases from V and 1 base from J, with 8 bases between. The CDR3 is CASSPVQGTDTQYF. The CDR3 coding sequence is TGTGCCAGCTCACCCGTTCAGGGCACAGATACGCAGTATTTT.

This clone was picked up one time. The chain employs TRBV28 and TRBJ1-2, with TRBD1 identical over 7 bases. This CDR3 is built from 14 residues. Germline lookup yields CDR1 MDHEN and CDR2 SYDVKM. The ends lost 5 bases at V and 4 bases at J; junction bases unmatched: 7. The CDR3 spells CASSVTGTVYGYTF. For the CDR3, the DNA is TGTGCCAGCAGTGTCACCGGGACAGTCTATGGCTACACCTTC.

This chain joins TRBV4-3 and TRBJ1-1; D unresolved. With 4 bases removed from V and 1 base from J, the gap between germline ends came to 7 bases. There are 13 residues in the CDR3. Germline V lookup: CDR1 LGHNA, CDR2 YSLEER. The CDR3: CASSLYQNTEAFF. The CDR3 DNA reads as TGCGCCAGCAGCCTGTACCAGAACACTGAAGCTTTCTTT.

This chain connects TRBV4-3 to TRBJ2-3; no clear D. The CDR3 runs to 16 residues. V lost 0 bases to trimming and J lost 0 bases, with 10 bases between them. CDR1 and CDR2 (germline): LGHNA, YSLEER. CDR3 nucleotides: TGCGCCAGCAGCCAAGATTGGAAGACTAGCACAGATACGCAGTATTTT. It encodes CASSQDWKTSTDTQYF.

V usage is TRBV4-2 and J usage is TRBJ2-1; 14 positions match TRBD2. There are 16 residues in the CDR3. With V trimmed by 1 base and J by 8 bases, 4 bases remained unmatched. Per germline, CDR1 LGHNA and CDR2 YNFKEQ. The chain's CDR3 is CASSQGLAGGFDEQFF. CDR3 sequence (DNA): TGTGCCAGCAGCCAAGGACTAGCGGGAGGGTTCGATGAGCAGTTCTTC.

The V call is TRBV6-6, the J call TRBJ2-7; D not certain. V was trimmed by 10 bases and J by 4 bases, leaving 14 bases between them. Germline loops: CDR1 MNHNY, CDR2 SVGAGI (reference sequence). The CDR3 sequence is 12 residues long. The CDR3 region is CATNSGRYEQYF. CDR3 nucleotides: TGTGCCACCAACTCCGGTCGTTACGAGCAGTACTTC.

This clone was counted only a few times. Other DNA sequences in this sample translate to the same CDR3. The chain is built from TRBV6-1 and TRBJ1-1; D is possibly TRBD1 (5 bases). This CDR3 is 13 amino acids long. The germline V gene encodes CDR1 MNHNS and CDR2 SASEGT. The V gene lost 4 bases and the J gene lost 1 base, with 7 bases spanning the gap. The CDR3 nucleotides are TGTGCCAGCAGTGCGACAGCGAACACTGAAGCTTTCTTT. This codes for CASSATANTEAFF.

The chain is built from TRBV19 and TRBJ2-3; TRBD2 is a possible D gene (5 bases). Deletions cut 4 bases from V and 8 bases from J, with 10 bases between. The CDR3 runs to 12 residues. Germline V gives CDR1 LNHDA, CDR2 SQIVND (reference sequence). CDR3: CASSKARGTQYF. The CDR3 DNA reads TGTGCCAGTAGTAAGGCCCGGGGTACGCAGTATTTT.

This clone is a singleton in its sample. V usage is TRBV7-9 and J usage is TRBJ2-1; D gene uncertain. Germline CDR1 and CDR2: SEHNR and FQNEAQ (reference sequence). V was trimmed by 5 bases and J by 1 base, leaving 12 bases between them. The CDR3 is 15 amino acids. The CDR3 nucleotides are TGTGCCAGCAGCCGAGGACCCCTATCCTACAATGAGCAGTTCTTC. Amino acids: CASSRGPLSYNEQFF.

This chain uses TRBV14 with TRBJ1-4; D is unresolved. The germline CDR1 and CDR2 sequences are SGHDN and FVKESK. The CDR3 contains 16 residues. The V gene lost 3 bases and the J gene lost 0 bases, with 11 bases spanning the gap. The CDR3 region has the DNA TGTGCCAGCAGCCATTCCAACGCTGCAACTAATGAAAAACTGTTTTTT. Its protein is CASSHSNAATNEKLFF.

The chain combines TRBV5-6 with TRBJ2-2; D remains ambiguous. The CDR3 is 15 residues long. CDR1 is SGHDT, CDR2 YYEEEE, per germline. V was clipped by 2 bases and J by 2 bases, with 10 bases between them. The CDR3 spells CASSLDPRNTGELFF. DNA for the CDR3: TGTGCCAGCAGCTTAGACCCCCGAAACACCGGGGAGCTGTTTTTT.

The chain has TRBV28 and TRBJ2-7, with 9 bases matching TRBD1. The CDR3 is made up of 16 amino acids. V lost 3 bases, J lost 2 bases, and 8 bases stayed unmatched. Germline V gene sequence: CDR1 MDHEN, CDR2 SYDVKM. The CDR3 DNA reads as TGTGCCAGCAGTTTGGGGACAGGGCCCCTTACCTACGAGCAGTACTTC. Its translation is CASSLGTGPLTYEQYF.

The V and J genes are TRBV6-6 and TRBJ2-2; TRBD1 agrees at 8 bases. CDR3 size: 14 residues. Germline V gene sequence: CDR1 MNHNY, CDR2 SVGAGI (reference sequence). Losses at the gene ends were 11 bases for V and 7 bases for J; bases not matched to a gene: 12. In DNA form, the CDR3 reads TGTGCCGGTACCGGGACAGGAGGGATCGGGGAGCTGTTTTTT. Translated, it gives CAGTGTGGIGELFF.

The J gene is TRBJ2-7, the V gene TRBV7-6, with 12 bases fitting TRBD2. The CDR3 is 15 residues long. V shed 5 bases, J shed 3 bases, and the junction held 5 bases outside the gene matches. CDR1 and CDR2 from the germline V gene are SGHVS and FNYEAQ. The CDR3 here is CASSETSGRLYEQYF. The DNA for the CDR3 is TGTGCCAGCAGCGAGACTAGCGGGAGACTCTACGAGCAGTACTTC.

J is TRBJ2-7 and V is TRBV6-5; D is unresolved. Per the germline V gene, CDR1 is MNHEY and CDR2 is SVGAGI. Trimming stripped 2 bases from V and 7 bases from J, with 15 bases between. The CDR3 loop spans 14 amino acids. The CDR3 sequence is CASSYGSLQGEQYF. CDR3 DNA sequence: TGTGCCAGCAGTTACGGATCCCTTCAAGGGGAGCAGTACTTC.

The V and J genes are TRBV4-3 and TRBJ2-5; D is uncertain. This CDR3 has 17 amino acids. CDR1 is LGHNA and CDR2 is YSLEER in the germline V gene. V was shortened by 0 bases and J by 5 bases, with 19 bases between the two germline ends. The CDR3 here is CASSQDATVLTRETQYF. The CDR3 bases are TGCGCCAGCAGCCAAGATGCGACTGTGCTAACTCGGGAGACCCAGTACTTC.